Sequencing of this TCR beta chain was carried out in a study of human T cells and chemical hapten exposure. Study context: Mostly female, the patients presented with alopecia areata, totalis or universalis.

With 2 bases clipped from V and 8 bases from J, the junction kept 5 bases outside the gene matches. CDR3 length: 14 amino acids. Germline CDR1 SGHRS, CDR2 YFSETQ. In the authors' workflow: Sampled TCR counts reached a median of 95,638 per sample, with values ranging from about 23,224 to 700,000. A single record per CDR3 protein comes from TCRdb applying MiXCR to the RACE reads. The V and J calls here are based on TCRdb, not the publication. The table lists about 69,000 distinct CDR3 sequences, 10% of them singletons. The time point denotes: patch test 2, 6 weeks after DPC sensitization. Noted treatment: therapeutic diphenylcyclopropenone sensitization with weekly scalp DPC. Blood draws came before every patch-test application.

The chain combines TRBV5-1 with TRBJ1-4; 8 nucleotides agree with TRBD1. The receptor was derived from a woman aged 50 to 60 with alopecia areata. Some clones in this sample may be carry-over from other donors' samples. This material consisted of whole blood, taken in connection with sensitization to the hapten diphenylcyclopropenone (DPC). CDR3 amino acids: CASSLTGGREKLFF. The CDR3 DNA reads TGCGCCAGCAGCTTAACAGGGGGAAGGGAAAAACTGTTTTTT.